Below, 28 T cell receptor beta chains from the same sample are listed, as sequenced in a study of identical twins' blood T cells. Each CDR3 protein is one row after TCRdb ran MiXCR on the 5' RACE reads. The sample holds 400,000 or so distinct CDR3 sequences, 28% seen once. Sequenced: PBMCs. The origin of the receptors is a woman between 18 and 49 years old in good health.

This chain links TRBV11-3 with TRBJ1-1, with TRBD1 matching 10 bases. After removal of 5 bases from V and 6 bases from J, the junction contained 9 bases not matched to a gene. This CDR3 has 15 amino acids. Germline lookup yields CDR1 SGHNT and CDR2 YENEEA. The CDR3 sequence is CASSLRDRGSPEAFF. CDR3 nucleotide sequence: TGTGCCAGCAGCCTAAGGGACAGGGGTTCCCCTGAAGCTTTCTTT. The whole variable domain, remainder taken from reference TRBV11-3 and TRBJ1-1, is EAGVVQSPRYKIIEKKQPVAFWCNPISGHNTLYWYLQNLGQGPELLIRYENEEAVDDSQLPKDRFSAERLKGVDSTLKIQPAELGDSAVYLCASSLRDRGSPEAFFGQGTRLTVV.

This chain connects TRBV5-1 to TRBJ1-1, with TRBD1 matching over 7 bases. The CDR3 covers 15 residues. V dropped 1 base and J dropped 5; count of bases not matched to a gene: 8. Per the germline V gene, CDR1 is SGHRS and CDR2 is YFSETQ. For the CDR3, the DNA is TGCGCCAGCAGCTTGAACACAGGGGTAGGGACTGAAGCTTTCTTT. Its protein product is CASSLNTGVGTEAFF.

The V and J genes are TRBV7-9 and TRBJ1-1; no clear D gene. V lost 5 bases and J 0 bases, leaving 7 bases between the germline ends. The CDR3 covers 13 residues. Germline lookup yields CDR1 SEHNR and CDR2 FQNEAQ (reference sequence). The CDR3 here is CASSAIMNTEAFF. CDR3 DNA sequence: TGTGCCAGCAGCGCGATTATGAACACTGAAGCTTTCTTT.

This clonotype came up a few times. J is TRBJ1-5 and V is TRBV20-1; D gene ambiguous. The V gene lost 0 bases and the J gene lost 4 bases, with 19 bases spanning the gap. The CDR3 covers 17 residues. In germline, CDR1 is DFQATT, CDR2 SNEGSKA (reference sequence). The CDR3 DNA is TGCAGTGCTAGAGATAGGTCGCAGAGGACCTCAAATCAGCCCCAGCATTTT. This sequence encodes CSARDRSQRTSNQPQHF.

The CDR3 region has the DNA TGCAGCGTTCAGGAAGGAGCAGGCTACACCTTC. Its protein product is CSVQEGAGYTF. The genes are TRBV29-1 and TRBJ1-2; D gene unclear. Trimming took 5 bases from V and 8 from J, leaving 12 bases between them. This CDR3 is 11 amino acids long. The germline gives CDR1 SQVTM, CDR2 ANQGSEA.

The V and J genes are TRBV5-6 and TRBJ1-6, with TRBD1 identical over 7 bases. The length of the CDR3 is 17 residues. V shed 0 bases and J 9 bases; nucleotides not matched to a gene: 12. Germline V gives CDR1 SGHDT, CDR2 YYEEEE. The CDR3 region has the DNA TGTGCCAGCAGCTTGGACCGGGGGCACGGGACAGTTTCACCCCTCCACTTT. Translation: CASSLDRGHGTVSPLHF.

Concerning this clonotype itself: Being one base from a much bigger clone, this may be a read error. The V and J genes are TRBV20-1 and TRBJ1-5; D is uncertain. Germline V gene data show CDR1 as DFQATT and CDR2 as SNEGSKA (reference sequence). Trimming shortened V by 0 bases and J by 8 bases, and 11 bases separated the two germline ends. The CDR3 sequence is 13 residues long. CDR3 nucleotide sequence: TGCAGTGCTAGAGATGACGGTAATAAGCCCCAGCATTTT. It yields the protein CSARDDGNKPQHF.

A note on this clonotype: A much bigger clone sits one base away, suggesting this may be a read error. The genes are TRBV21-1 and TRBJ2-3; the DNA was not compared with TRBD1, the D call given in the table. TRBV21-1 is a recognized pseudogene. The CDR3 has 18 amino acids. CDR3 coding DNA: TGTGCCAGCAGCAAAGCAGGGTGGGACAGGGTAGTTGAAGATACGCAGTATTTT. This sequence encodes CASSKAGWDRVVEDTQYF.

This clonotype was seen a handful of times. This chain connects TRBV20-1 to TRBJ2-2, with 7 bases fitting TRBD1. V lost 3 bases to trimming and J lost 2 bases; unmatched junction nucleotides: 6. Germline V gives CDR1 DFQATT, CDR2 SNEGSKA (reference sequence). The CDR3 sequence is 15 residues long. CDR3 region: CSASRGQINTGELFF. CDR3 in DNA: TGCAGTGCTAGTAGGGGACAGATAAACACCGGGGAGCTGTTTTTT.

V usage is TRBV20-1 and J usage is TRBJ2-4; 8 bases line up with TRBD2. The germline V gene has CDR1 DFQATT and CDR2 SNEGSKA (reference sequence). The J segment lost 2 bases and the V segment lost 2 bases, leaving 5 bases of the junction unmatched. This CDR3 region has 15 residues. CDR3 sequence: CSARSGSGSKNIQYF. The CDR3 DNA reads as TGCAGTGCTAGAAGCGGGAGCGGATCCAAAAACATTCAGTACTTC.

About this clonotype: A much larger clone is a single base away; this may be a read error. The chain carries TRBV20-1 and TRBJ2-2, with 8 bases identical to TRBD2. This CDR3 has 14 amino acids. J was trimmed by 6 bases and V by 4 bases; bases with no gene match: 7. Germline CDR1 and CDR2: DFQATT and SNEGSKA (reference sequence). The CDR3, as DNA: TGCAGTGCTACCCTCTACGGGAGGGCCGGGGAGCTGTTTTTT. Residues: CSATLYGRAGELFF.

CDR3 coding DNA: TGTGCCATCAGTGGTAGCGGGGGGGCAAATGAGCAGTTCTTC. This sequence encodes CAISGSGGANEQFF. The V call is TRBV10-3, the J call TRBJ2-1; 11 bases agree with TRBD2. This CDR3 has 14 amino acids. With V trimmed by 4 bases and J by 7 bases, 3 bases remained unmatched. CDR1 ENHRY and CDR2 SYGVKD come from the germline V gene.

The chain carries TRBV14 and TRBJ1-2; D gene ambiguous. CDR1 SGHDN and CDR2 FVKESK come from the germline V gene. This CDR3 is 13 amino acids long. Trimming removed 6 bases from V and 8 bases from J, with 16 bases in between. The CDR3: CASRLTVDGGYTF. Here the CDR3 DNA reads TGTGCCAGCAGGTTAACAGTGGATGGAGGCTACACCTTC.

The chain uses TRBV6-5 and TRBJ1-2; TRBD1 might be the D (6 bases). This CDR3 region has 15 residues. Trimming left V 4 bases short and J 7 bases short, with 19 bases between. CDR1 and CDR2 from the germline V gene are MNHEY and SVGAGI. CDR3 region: CASSSTGVTGFGYTF. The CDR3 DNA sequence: TGTGCCAGCAGTTCGACAGGCGTGACGGGATTTGGCTACACCTTC.

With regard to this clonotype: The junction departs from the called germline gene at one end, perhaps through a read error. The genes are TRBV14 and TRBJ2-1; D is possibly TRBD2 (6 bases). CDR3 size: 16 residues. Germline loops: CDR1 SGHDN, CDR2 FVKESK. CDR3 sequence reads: CDSSQLPGLGFNEQFF. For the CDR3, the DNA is TGTGACAGCAGCCAATTACCGGGACTGGGTTTCAATGAGCAGTTCTTC.

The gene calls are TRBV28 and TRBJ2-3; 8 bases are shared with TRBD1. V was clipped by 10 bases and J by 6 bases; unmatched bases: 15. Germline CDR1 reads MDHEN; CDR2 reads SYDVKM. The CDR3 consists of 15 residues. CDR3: CATTAGGLTGDTQYF. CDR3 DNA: TGTGCCACCACCGCAGGGGGCCTTACAGGGGATACGCAGTATTTT.

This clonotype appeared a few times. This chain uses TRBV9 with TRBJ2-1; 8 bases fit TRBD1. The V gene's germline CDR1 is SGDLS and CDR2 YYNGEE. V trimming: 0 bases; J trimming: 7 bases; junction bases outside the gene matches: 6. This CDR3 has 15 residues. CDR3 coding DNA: TGTGCCAGCAGCGTAGTTTGGACAGGGAGGAATGAGCAGTTCTTC. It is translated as CASSVVWTGRNEQFF.

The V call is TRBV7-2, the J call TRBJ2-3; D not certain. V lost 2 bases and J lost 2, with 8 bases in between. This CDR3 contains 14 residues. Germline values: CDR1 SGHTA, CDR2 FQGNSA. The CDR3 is CASSLSFYTDTQYF. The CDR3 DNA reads TGTGCCAGCAGCTTAAGTTTCTACACAGATACGCAGTATTTT.

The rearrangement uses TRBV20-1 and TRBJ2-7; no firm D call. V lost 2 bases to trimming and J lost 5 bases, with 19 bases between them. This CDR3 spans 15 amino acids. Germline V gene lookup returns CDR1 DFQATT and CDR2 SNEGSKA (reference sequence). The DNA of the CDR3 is TGCAGTGCTAGACGACCCGGGTCACCTCAGGACGAGCAGTACTTC. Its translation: CSARRPGSPQDEQYF.

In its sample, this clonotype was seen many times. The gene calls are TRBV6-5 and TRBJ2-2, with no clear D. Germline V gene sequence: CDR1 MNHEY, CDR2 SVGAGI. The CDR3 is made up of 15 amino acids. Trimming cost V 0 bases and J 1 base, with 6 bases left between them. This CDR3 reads CASSYSAVNTGELFF. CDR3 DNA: TGTGCCAGCAGTTACTCGGCGGTGAACACCGGGGAGCTGTTTTTT.

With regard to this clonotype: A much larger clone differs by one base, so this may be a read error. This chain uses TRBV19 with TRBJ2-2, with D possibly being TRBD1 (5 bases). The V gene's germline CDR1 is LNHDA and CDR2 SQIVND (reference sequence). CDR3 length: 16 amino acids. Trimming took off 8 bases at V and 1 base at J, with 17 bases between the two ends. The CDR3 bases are TGTGCCAGTTATGGGCCATGGGGCCAGAACACCGGGGAGCTGTTTTTT. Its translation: CASYGPWGQNTGELFF.

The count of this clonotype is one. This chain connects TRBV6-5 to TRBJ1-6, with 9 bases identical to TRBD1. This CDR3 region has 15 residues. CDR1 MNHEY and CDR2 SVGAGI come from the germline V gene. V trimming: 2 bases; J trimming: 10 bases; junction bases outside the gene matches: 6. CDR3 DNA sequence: TGTGCCAGCAGTTACGCGACAGGGGGTCGGTCACCCCTCCACTTT. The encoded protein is CASSYATGGRSPLHF.

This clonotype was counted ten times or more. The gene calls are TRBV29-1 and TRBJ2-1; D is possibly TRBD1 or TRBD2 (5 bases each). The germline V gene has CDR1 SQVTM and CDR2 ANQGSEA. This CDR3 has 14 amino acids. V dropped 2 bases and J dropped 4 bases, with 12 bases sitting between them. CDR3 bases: TGCAGCGTTGAACAGGGCGGGTGGTACAATGAGCAGTTCTTC. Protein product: CSVEQGGWYNEQFF.

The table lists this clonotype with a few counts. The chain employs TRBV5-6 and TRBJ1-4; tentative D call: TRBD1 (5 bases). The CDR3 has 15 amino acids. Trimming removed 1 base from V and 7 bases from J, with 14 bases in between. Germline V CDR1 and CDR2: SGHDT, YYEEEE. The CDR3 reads CASSLFPTRGEKLFF. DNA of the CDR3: TGTGCCAGCAGCTTGTTTCCAACGAGGGGTGAAAAACTGTTTTTT.

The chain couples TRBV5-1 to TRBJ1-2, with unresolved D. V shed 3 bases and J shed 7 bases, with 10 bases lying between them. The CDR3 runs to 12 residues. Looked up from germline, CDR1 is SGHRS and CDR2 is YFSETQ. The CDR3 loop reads CASSSFGGGYTF. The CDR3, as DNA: TGCGCCAGCAGCTCCTTTGGAGGTGGCTACACCTTC. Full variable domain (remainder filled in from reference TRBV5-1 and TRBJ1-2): KAGVTQTPRYLIKTRGQQVTLSCSPISGHRSVSWYQQTPGQGLQFLFEYFSETQRNKGNFPGRFSGRQFSNSRSEMNVSTLELGDSALYLCASSSFGGGYTFGSGTRLTVV.

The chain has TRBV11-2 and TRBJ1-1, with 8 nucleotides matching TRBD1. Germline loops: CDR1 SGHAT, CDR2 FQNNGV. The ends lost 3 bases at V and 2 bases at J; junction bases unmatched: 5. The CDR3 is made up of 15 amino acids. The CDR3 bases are TGTGCCAGCAGCTTCTGGACAGGGAAAAACACTGAAGCTTTCTTT. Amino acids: CASSFWTGKNTEAFF.

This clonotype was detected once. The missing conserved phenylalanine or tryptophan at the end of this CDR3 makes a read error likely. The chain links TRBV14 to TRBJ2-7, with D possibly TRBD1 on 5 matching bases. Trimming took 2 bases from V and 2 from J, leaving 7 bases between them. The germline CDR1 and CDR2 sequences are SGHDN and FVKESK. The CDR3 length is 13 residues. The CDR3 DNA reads TGTGCCAGCAGCCAATGGGGCACCTACGAGCAGTACCTC. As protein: CASSQWGTYEQYL.

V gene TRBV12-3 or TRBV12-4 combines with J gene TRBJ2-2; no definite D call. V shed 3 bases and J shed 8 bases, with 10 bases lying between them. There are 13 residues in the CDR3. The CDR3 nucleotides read TGTGCCAGCAGTTTCCAGTATCCAGGGGAGCTGTTTTTT. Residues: CASSFQYPGELFF.